The clone carrying this T cell receptor (beta chain) was recorded a few times. What it binds is unknown. The sample comes from a study of T-cell memory formation after mild COVID-19. Whole-study results and caveats: Second-wave clones reaching peak frequency on day 37 lacked confirmed SARS-CoV-2 specificity.

The CDR3 has 14 amino acids. The germline CDR1 and CDR2 sequences are DFQATT and SNEGSKA (reference sequence). The V gene end was trimmed by 5 bases and the J gene end by 7 bases; junction bases not matched to a gene: 7. TCRdb re-called the 5' RACE reads with MiXCR, one entry per CDR3 protein. Among about 360,000 distinct CDR3 sequences, approximately 15% were seen once, and the ten largest hold roughly 22%. This receptor was taken from a man between 18 and 29 years old who had mild COVID-19 (a few samples of this study predate the infection). Cell type and time point are not known. Specimen: PBMCs or a T cell subset sorted from them (not recorded which). V gene TRBV20-1 combines with J gene TRBJ2-1, with 11 bases lining up with TRBD2. CDR3: CSAGRLAGWNEQFF. The CDR3 DNA reads TGCAGTGCTGGTCGACTAGCGGGGTGGAATGAGCAGTTCTTC.